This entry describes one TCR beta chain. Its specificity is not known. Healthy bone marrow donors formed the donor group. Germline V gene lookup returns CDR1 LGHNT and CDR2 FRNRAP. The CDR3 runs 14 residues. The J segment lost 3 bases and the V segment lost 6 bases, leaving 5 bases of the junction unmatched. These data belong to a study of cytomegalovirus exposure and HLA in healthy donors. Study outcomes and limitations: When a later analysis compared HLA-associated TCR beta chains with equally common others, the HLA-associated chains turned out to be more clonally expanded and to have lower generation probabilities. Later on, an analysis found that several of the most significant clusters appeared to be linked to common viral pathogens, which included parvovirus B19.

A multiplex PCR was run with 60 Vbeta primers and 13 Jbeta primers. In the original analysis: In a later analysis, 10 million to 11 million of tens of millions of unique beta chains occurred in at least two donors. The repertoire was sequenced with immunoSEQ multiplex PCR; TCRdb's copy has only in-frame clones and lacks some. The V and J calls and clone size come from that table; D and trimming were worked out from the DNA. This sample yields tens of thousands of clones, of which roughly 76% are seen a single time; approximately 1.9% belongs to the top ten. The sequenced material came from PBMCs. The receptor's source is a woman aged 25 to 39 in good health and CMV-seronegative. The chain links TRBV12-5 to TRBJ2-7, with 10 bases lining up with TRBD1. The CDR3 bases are TGTGCTAGTGGGCCGGGACAGGGGAGCTACGAGCAGTACTTC. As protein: CASGPGQGSYEQYF.